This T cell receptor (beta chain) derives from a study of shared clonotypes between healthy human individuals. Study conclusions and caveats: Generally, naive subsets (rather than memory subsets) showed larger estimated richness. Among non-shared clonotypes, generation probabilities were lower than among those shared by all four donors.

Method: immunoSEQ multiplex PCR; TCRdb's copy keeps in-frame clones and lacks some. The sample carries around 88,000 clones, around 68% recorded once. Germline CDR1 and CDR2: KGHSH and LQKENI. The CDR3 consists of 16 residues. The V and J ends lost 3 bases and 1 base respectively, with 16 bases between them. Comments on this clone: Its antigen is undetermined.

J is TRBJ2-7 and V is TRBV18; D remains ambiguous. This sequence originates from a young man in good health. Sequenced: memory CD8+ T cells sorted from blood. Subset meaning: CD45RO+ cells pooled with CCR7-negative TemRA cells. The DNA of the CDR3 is TGTGCCAGCTCACCCCGCGGCGCCCCCCAGTCCTACGAGCAGTACTTC. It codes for CASSPRGAPQSYEQYF.